This T cell receptor beta chain was profiled in a study of Graves' ophthalmopathy and Graves' hyperthyroidism. This CDR3 region has 14 residues. The V gene lost 0 bases and the J gene lost 3 bases, with 9 bases spanning the gap. The germline V gene encodes CDR1 SGDLS and CDR2 YYNGEE. Amplifying from RNA transcripts, the study obtained TCR beta CDR3 regions. The library came from an HTBI-primed first-round RT-PCR and a second-round multiplex PCR. MiXCR, run by TCRdb on the multiplex PCR reads, gives a single entry per CDR3 protein. The table has over 500,000 distinct CDR3 sequences, over 20% seen once. This clonotype came up many times.

This clonotype was obtained from a woman aged 18-30 years with stable Graves' hyperthyroidism. Some clones in this sample may be carry-over from other donors' samples. Sequencing was done on a sample of peripheral blood. The chain carries TRBV9 and TRBJ2-5; the D gene is possibly TRBD1 (5 bases). This CDR3 is CASSVARGKETQYF. DNA for the CDR3: TGTGCCAGCAGCGTAGCTAGGGGAAAAGAGACCCAGTACTTC. Full variable domain (missing parts from reference TRBV9 and TRBJ2-5): DSGVTQTPKHLITATGQRVTLRCSPRSGDLSVYWYQQSLDQGLQFLIQYYNGEERAKGNILERFSAQQFPDLHSELNLSSLELGDSALYFCASSVARGKETQYFGPGTRLLVL.